This T cell receptor (beta chain) was observed in a study of shared clonotypes between healthy human individuals. This table comes from immunoSEQ multiplex PCR, and its TCRdb copy is limited to in-frame clones, with some not included. Among about 2.5 million clones listed, around 92% were seen once. Note on this clone: What it binds is unknown.

Study-level results: Read depth was anticipated to influence clonotype sharing among donors.

The CDR3 covers 16 residues. Germline V gene sequence: CDR1 LGHNA, CDR2 YSLEER. V lost 3 bases, J lost 0 bases, and 12 bases lay in between. The gene calls are TRBV4-3 and TRBJ1-3; D remains ambiguous. The TCR comes from a man aged 18 to 30 in good health. Some clones in this sample may be carry-over from other donors' samples. Specimen: naive CD4+ T cells from PBMCs. Subset given: CD45RA+ positively selected. The CDR3 nucleotides are TGCGCCAGCAGCCACTTGACGGGGAACTCTGGAAACACCATATATTTT. It codes for CASSHLTGNSGNTIYF.